The T cell receptor (beta chain) under discussion was sequenced for a study of shared clonotypes between healthy human individuals. Study-wide results and limits: Generally, naive subsets (rather than memory subsets) showed larger estimated richness. The donor pool, a small one, limited the genetic and exposure-history diversity represented.

For this clone: Its matching antigen is unknown.

The protocol was immunoSEQ multiplex PCR, while the TCRdb copy is restricted to in-frame clones and leaves out a portion. Of 400,000 to 600,000 clones in the sample, around 95% are singletons; the top ten hold 0.064%. The CDR3 is made up of 19 amino acids. Germline lookup yields CDR1 MNHNS and CDR2 SASEGT. Trimming removed 1 base from V and 0 bases from J; junction bases left unmatched: 10. The chain is built from TRBV6-1 and TRBJ2-1, with TRBD1 identical over 9 bases. Input material: naive CD4+ T cells sorted from blood. Regarding subset: CD45RA+ positively selected. The receptor's source is a woman aged 25 to 39 in good health. CDR3 bases: TGTGCCAGCAGTGAAGAACGTCCCGGGACAGGGATCTCCTACAATGAGCAGTTCTTC. Translation: CASSEERPGTGISYNEQFF.